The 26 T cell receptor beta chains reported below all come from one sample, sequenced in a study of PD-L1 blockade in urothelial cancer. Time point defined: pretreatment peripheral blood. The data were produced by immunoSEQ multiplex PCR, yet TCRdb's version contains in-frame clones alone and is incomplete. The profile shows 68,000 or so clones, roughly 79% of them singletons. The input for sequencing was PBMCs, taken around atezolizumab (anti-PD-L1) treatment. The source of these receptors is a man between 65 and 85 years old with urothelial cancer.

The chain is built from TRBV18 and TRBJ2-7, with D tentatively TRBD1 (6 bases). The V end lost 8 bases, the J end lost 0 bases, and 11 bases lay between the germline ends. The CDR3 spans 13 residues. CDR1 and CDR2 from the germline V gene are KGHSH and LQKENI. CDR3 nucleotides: TGTGCCAGCCAGACAGGAAGCTCCTACGAGCAGTACTTC. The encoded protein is CASQTGSSYEQYF.

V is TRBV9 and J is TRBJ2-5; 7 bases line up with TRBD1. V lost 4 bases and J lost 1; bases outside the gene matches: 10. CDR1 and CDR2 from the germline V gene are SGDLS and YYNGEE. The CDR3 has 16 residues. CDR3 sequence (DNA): TGTGCCAGCAGCCCATTTGACAGGGTCTTCCAAGAGACCCAGTACTTC. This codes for CASSPFDRVFQETQYF.

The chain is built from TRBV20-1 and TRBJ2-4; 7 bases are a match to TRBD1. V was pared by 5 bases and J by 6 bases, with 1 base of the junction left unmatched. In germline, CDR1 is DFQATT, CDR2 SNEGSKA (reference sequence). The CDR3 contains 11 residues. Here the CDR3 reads CSARTGNIQYF. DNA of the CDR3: TGCAGTGCTCGGACAGGAAACATTCAGTACTTC.

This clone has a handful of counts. The DNA of the CDR3 is TGTGCCAGTAGTGCCGGGACAGGGGGCAATCAGCCCCAGCATTTT. As protein: CASSAGTGGNQPQHF. The chain is built from TRBV19 and TRBJ1-5, with 10 positions matching TRBD1. Germline V gives CDR1 LNHDA, CDR2 SQIVND (reference sequence). This CDR3 is 15 amino acids long. The V segment lost 5 bases and the J segment 2 bases; nucleotides outside the gene matches: 3.

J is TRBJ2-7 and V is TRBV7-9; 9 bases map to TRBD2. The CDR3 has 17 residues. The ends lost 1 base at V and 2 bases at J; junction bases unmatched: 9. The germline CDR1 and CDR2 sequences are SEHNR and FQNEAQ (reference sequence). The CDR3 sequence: CASSLGTTVAGAYEQYF. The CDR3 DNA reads TGTGCCAGCAGCTTAGGAACTACCGTAGCGGGGGCCTACGAGCAGTACTTC.

CDR3 in amino acids: CASSWGQGMDQPQHF. In DNA form, the CDR3 reads TGTGCCAGCAGCTGGGGACAGGGGATGGATCAGCCCCAGCATTTT. This chain connects TRBV5-6 to TRBJ1-5, with 10 bases identical to TRBD1. CDR1 SGHDT and CDR2 YYEEEE come from the germline V gene. The length of the CDR3 is 15 residues. V lost 3 bases and J lost 5; bases outside the gene matches: 5.

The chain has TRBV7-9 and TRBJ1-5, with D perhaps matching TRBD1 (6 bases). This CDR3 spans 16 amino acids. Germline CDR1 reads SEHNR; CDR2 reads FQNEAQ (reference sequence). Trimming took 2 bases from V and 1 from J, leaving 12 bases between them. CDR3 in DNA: TGTGCCAGCAGCTTAAGTGGCAGGGGAAGCAATCAGCCCCAGCATTTT. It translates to CASSLSGRGSNQPQHF.

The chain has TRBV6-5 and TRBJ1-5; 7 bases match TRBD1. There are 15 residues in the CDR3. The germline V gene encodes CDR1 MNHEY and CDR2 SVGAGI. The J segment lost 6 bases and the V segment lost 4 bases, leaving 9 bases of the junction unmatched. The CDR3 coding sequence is TGTGCCAGCAGTTCTGAGGGGGCACCAGGTCAGCCCCAGCATTTT. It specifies CASSSEGAPGQPQHF.

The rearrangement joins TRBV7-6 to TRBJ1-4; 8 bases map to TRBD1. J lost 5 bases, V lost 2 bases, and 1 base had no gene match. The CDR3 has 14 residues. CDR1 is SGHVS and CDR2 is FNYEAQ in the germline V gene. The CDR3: CASSLTGGNEKLFF. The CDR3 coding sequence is TGTGCCAGCAGCTTAACAGGGGGGAATGAAAAACTGTTTTTT.

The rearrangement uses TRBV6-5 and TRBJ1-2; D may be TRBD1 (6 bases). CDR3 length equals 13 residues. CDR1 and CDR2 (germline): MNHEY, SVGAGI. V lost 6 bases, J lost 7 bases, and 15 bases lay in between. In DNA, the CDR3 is TGTGCCAGCAGGCGGGGGCAGGTCTCTGGCTACACCTTC. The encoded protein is CASRRGQVSGYTF.

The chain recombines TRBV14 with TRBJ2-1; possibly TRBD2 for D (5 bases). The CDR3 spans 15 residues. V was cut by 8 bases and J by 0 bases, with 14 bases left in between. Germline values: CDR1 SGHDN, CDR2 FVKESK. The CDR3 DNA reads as TGTGCCAGCTCACCGTCTGGGAGCTCCTACAATGAGCAGTTCTTC. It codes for CASSPSGSSYNEQFF.

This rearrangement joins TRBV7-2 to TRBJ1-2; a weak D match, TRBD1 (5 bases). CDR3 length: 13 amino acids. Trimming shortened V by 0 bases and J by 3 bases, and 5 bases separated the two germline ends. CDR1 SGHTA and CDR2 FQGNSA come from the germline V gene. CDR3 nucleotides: TGTGCCAGCAGCTTAGCACAGGACTATGGCTACACCTTC. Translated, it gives CASSLAQDYGYTF.

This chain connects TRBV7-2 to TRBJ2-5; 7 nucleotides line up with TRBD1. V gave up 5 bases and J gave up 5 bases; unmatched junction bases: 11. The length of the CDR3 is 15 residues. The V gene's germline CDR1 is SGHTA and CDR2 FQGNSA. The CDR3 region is CASSARQGRGETQYF. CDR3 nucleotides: TGTGCCAGCAGCGCGCGACAGGGAAGGGGCGAGACCCAGTACTTC. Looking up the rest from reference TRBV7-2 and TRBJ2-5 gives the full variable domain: GAGVSQSPSNKVTEKGKDVELRCDPISGHTALYWYRQSLGQGLEFLIYFQGNSAPDKSGLPSDRFSAERTGGSVSTLTIQRTQQEDSAVYLCASSARQGRGETQYFGPGTRLLVL.

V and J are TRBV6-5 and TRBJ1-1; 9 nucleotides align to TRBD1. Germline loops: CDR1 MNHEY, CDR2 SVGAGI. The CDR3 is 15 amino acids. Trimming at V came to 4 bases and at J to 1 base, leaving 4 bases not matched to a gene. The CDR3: CASSSPGQGNTEAFF. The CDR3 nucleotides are TGTGCCAGCAGTTCCCCGGGACAGGGGAACACTGAAGCTTTCTTT.

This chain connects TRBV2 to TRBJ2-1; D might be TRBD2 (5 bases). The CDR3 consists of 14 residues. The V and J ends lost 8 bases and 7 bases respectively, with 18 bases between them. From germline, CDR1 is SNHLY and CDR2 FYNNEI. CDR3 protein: CASAPDSRGNEQFF. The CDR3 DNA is TGTGCCAGCGCCCCGGACTCCCGTGGGAATGAGCAGTTCTTC.

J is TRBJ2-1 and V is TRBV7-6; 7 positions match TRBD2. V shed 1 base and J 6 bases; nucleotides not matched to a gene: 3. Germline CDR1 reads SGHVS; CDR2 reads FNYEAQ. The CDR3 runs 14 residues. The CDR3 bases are TGTGCCAGCAGCTTAGAGTGGGGGGGCAATGAGCAGTTCTTC. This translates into CASSLEWGGNEQFF.

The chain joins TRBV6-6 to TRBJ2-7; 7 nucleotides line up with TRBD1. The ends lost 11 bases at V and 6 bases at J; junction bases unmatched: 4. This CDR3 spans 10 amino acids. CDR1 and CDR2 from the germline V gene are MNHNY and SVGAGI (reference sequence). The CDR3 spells CASHRGEQYF. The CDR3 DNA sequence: TGTGCCTCCCACAGGGGCGAGCAGTACTTC.

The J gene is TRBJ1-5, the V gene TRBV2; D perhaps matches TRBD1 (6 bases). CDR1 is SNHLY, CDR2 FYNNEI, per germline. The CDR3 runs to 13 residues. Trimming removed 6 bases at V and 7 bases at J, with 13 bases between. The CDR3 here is CASSLPTGQPQHF. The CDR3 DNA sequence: TGTGCCAGCAGCCTACCCACAGGGCAGCCCCAGCATTTT.

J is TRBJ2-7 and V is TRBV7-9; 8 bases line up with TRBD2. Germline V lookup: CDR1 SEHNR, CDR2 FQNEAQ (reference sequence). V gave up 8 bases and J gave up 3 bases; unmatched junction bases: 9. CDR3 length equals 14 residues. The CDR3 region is CASRPSGSHYEQYF. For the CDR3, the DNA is TGTGCCAGCCGACCGAGCGGGAGTCACTACGAGCAGTACTTC. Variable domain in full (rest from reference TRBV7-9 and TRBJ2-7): DTGVSQNPRHKITKRGQNVTFRCDPISEHNRLYWYRQTLGQGPEFLTYFQNEAQLEKSRLLSDRFSAERPKGSFSTLEIQRTEQGDSAMYLCASRPSGSHYEQYFGPGTRLTVT.

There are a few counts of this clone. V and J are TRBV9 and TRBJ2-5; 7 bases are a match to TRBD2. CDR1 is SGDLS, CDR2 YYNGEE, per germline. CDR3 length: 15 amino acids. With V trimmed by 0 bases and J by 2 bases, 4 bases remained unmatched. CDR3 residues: CASSVVQGGQETQYF. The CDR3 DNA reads TGTGCCAGCAGCGTAGTTCAGGGAGGGCAAGAGACCCAGTACTTC.

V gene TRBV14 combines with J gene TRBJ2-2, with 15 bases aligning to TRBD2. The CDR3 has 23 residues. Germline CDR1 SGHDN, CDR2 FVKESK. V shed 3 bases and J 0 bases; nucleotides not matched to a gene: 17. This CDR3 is CASSHKRATGLAGGISNTGELFF. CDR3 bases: TGTGCCAGCAGCCATAAAAGAGCAACAGGACTAGCGGGAGGGATCTCGAACACCGGGGAGCTGTTTTTT.

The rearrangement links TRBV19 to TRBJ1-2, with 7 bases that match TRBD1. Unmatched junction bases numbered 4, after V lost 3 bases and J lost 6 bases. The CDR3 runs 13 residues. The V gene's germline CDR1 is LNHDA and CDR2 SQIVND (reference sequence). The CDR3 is CASSIDRADGYTF. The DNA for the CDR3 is TGTGCCAGTAGTATTGACAGGGCGGATGGCTACACCTTC.

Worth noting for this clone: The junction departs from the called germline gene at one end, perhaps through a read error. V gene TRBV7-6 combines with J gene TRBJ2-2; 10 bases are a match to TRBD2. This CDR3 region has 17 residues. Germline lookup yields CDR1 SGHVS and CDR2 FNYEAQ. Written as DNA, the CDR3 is TGTGCCAGCAGCCTAGCAGCTAGCGGGGGTAAAGTCGGGGAGCTGTTTTTT. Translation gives CASSLAASGGKVGELFF.

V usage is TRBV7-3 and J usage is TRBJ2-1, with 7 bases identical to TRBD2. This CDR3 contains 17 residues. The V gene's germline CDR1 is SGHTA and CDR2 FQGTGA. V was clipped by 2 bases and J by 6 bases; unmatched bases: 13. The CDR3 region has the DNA TGTGCCAGCAGCTTAGGTTCGGCTAGCGGAGCCCGCAATGAGCAGTTCTTC. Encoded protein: CASSLGSASGARNEQFF.

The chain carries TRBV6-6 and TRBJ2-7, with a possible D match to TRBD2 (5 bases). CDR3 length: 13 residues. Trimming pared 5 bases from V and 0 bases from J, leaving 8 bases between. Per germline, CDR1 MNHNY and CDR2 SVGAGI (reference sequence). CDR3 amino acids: CASSRDYSYEQYF. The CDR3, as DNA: TGTGCCAGCAGTCGCGACTACTCCTACGAGCAGTACTTC.

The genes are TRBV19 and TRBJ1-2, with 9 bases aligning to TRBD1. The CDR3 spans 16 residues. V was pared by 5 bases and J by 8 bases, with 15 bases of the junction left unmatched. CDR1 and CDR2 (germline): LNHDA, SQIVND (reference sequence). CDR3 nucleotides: TGTGCCAGTAGTTCACCGGGACAGGGTATTTATACCGGCTACACCTTC. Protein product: CASSSPGQGIYTGYTF.